The rows below give T cell receptor beta chains drawn from one sample of a study of control samples from healthy donors and cancer patients. Here immunoSEQ multiplex PCR was the method, and the copy in TCRdb shows in-frame clones only, minus some. Seen here are about 190,000 clones, about 93% observed once, and the top ten hold roughly 1.5%. Sequencing was carried out using blood. All receptors come from a man aged 18 to 35 in good health. Both conserved end residues are part of each CDR3. D genes are given only for firm matches. Clone size is stated in some rows and not others, as once, few, many or a class when expanded.

v_gene: TRBV2
len: 14
abundance: .
d_gene: TRBD1
j_gene: TRBJ1-5
CDR3nt: TGTGCCAGCAGTGAAAGAACAGGGGATCAGCCCCAGCATTTT
CDR3aa: CASSERTGDQPQHF

v_gene: TRBV6-2/TRBV6-3
len: 13
abundance: .
d_gene: .
j_gene: TRBJ1-5
CDR3nt: TGTGCCAGCAGTCGACTGGCGAATCAGCCCCAGCATTTT
CDR3aa: CASSRLANQPQHF

v_gene: TRBV5-1
len: 13
abundance: .
d_gene: .
j_gene: TRBJ1-1
CDR3nt: TGCGCCAGCAGCTCGACAGGGAACACTGAAGCTTTCTTT
CDR3aa: CASSSTGNTEAFF

v_gene: TRBV5-5
len: 15
abundance: .
d_gene: .
j_gene: TRBJ1-3
CDR3nt: TGTGCCAGCAGCATGGTGGGGGCGCCTGGAAACACCATATATTTT
CDR3aa: CASSMVGAPGNTIYF

v_gene: TRBV11-1
len: 14
abundance: .
d_gene: .
j_gene: TRBJ1-1
CDR3nt: TGTGCCAGCAGCCTCTTCGGACTGAACACTGAAGCTTTCTTT
CDR3aa: CASSLFGLNTEAFF

v_gene: TRBV5-4
len: 15
abundance: .
d_gene: TRBD1
j_gene: TRBJ2-7
CDR3nt: TGTGCCAGCAGCGAGACAGGGAAAAAAATCTACGAGCAGTACTTC
CDR3aa: CASSETGKKIYEQYF

v_gene: TRBV6-1
len: 14
abundance: .
d_gene: TRBD1
j_gene: TRBJ2-5
CDR3nt: TGTGCCAGCAGCAATCCGGGACAGCAAGAGACCCAGTACTTC
CDR3aa: CASSNPGQQETQYF

v_gene: TRBV5-1
len: 16
abundance: .
d_gene: TRBD1
j_gene: TRBJ2-2
CDR3nt: TGCGCCAGCAGCCCTCCTTCGGGACAGGCCTCCGGGGAGCTGTTTTTT
CDR3aa: CASSPPSGQASGELFF

v_gene: TRBV27
len: 16
abundance: .
d_gene: .
j_gene: TRBJ2-1
CDR3nt: TGTGCCAGCAGGCGAGAACTGACTTCCTCCTACAATGAGCAGTTCTTC
CDR3aa: CASRRELTSSYNEQFF

v_gene: TRBV5-1
len: 15
abundance: .
d_gene: TRBD1
j_gene: TRBJ1-4
CDR3nt: TGCGCCAGCAGCGTGACCGGGACAGGGCAGGAAAAACTGTTTTTT
CDR3aa: CASSVTGTGQEKLFF

v_gene: TRBV7-3
len: 15
abundance: .
d_gene: .
j_gene: TRBJ2-3
CDR3nt: TGTGCCAGCAGCCCGGGGCTACAGGGTGGTGATACGCAGTATTTT
CDR3aa: CASSPGLQGGDTQYF

v_gene: TRBV11-2
len: 17
abundance: .
d_gene: .
j_gene: TRBJ2-5
CDR3nt: TGTGCCAGCAGCCCCCGGGCCACTGGGGGCTCCCAAGAGACCCAGTACTTC
CDR3aa: CASSPRATGGSQETQYF

v_gene: TRBV24-1
len: 15
abundance: .
d_gene: TRBD2
j_gene: TRBJ2-1
CDR3nt: TGTGCCACCAGTGTTACTAGCGGGGGGGAGAATGAGCAGTTCTTC
CDR3aa: CATSVTSGGENEQFF

v_gene: TRBV3-1/TRBV3-2
len: 15
abundance: .
d_gene: .
j_gene: TRBJ1-2
CDR3nt: TGTGCCAGCAGCCAACGTTGGGGGTCTGACTATGGCTACACCTTC
CDR3aa: CASSQRWGSDYGYTF

v_gene: TRBV24-1
len: 10
abundance: .
d_gene: .
j_gene: TRBJ2-5
CDR3nt: TGTGCCCAACCGCAAGAGACCCAGTACTTC
CDR3aa: CAQPQETQYF

v_gene: TRBV10-2
len: 14
abundance: .
d_gene: TRBD2
j_gene: TRBJ2-1
CDR3nt: TGCGCCAGCAGGACTAGCGGGGGCTACAATGAGCAGTTCTTC
CDR3aa: CASRTSGGYNEQFF

v_gene: TRBV12-3/TRBV12-4
len: 11
abundance: .
d_gene: .
j_gene: TRBJ2-3
CDR3nt: TGTGCCAGCGGGATCACAGATACGCAGTATTTT
CDR3aa: CASGITDTQYF

v_gene: TRBV18
len: 14
abundance: .
d_gene: TRBD1
j_gene: TRBJ2-1
CDR3nt: TGTGCCAGCTCATCAAGGACAGGGGAAAATGAGCAGTTCTTC
CDR3aa: CASSSRTGENEQFF

v_gene: TRBV5-4
len: 14
abundance: .
d_gene: TRBD1
j_gene: TRBJ2-7
CDR3nt: TGTGCCAGCAGCTCCGGACAGGGGGCCTACGAGCAGTACTTC
CDR3aa: CASSSGQGAYEQYF

v_gene: TRBV7-9
len: 14
abundance: .
d_gene: .
j_gene: TRBJ2-1
CDR3nt: TGTGCCAGCAGCTCTTTATCCAGCGACAATGAGCAGTTCTTC
CDR3aa: CASSSLSSDNEQFF

v_gene: TRBV5-1
len: 14
abundance: .
d_gene: .
j_gene: TRBJ1-6
CDR3nt: TGCGCCAGCAGTCCAGGGGATAAGGATTCACCCCTCCACTTT
CDR3aa: CASSPGDKDSPLHF

v_gene: TRBV3-1/TRBV3-2
len: 14
abundance: .
d_gene: .
j_gene: TRBJ1-6
CDR3nt: TGTGCCAGCAGTTCGGGAGCCTATAATTCACCCCTCCACTTT
CDR3aa: CASSSGAYNSPLHF

v_gene: TRBV12-1
len: 19
abundance: .
d_gene: .
j_gene: TRBJ2-7
CDR3nt: TGTGCCAGCAGCTTTGTTGGTCGGGGACAGGGTATTTTATCGTACGAGCAGTACTTC
CDR3aa: CASSFVGRGQGILSYEQYF

v_gene: TRBV21-1
len: 18
abundance: .
d_gene: .
j_gene: TRBJ1-3
CDR3nt: TGTGCCAGCAGCAAAGCTGGGGTCTTTACTTATTCTGGAAACACCATATATTTT
CDR3aa: CASSKAGVFTYSGNTIYF

v_gene: TRBV28
len: 16
abundance: .
d_gene: TRBD1
j_gene: TRBJ2-5
CDR3nt: TGTGCCAGCAGTTCCTTCGGGACAGGCCCACAAGAGACCCAGTACTTC
CDR3aa: CASSSFGTGPQETQYF

v_gene: TRBV14
len: 13
abundance: .
d_gene: .
j_gene: TRBJ1-1
CDR3nt: TGTGCCAGCAGCCAAGTCGACCGGGCTGAAGCTTTCTTT
CDR3aa: CASSQVDRAEAFF

v_gene: TRBV23-1
len: 9
abundance: .
d_gene: .
j_gene: TRBJ2-7
CDR3nt: TGCGCCGTTGTAAACGAGCAGTACTTC
CDR3aa: CAVVNEQYF

v_gene: TRBV5-1
len: 16
abundance: .
d_gene: .
j_gene: TRBJ1-2
CDR3nt: TGCGCCAGCAGCCTGACCGACAGGCGTTATAACTATGGCTACACCTTC
CDR3aa: CASSLTDRRYNYGYTF

v_gene: TRBV10-3
len: 15
abundance: .
d_gene: .
j_gene: TRBJ2-7
CDR3nt: TGTGCCATCAGTGAAGGGGGGGGCCCAACCTACGAACAGTACTTC
CDR3aa: CAISEGGGPTYEQYF

v_gene: TRBV28
len: 15
abundance: .
d_gene: .
j_gene: TRBJ2-4
CDR3nt: TGTGCCAGCAGTACTTCAGGGATAGCCAAAAACATTCAGTACTTC
CDR3aa: CASSTSGIAKNIQYF

v_gene: TRBV7-9
len: 13
abundance: .
d_gene: .
j_gene: TRBJ1-5
CDR3nt: TGTGCCAGCAGCTTAGCCACAGATCAGCCCCAGCATTTT
CDR3aa: CASSLATDQPQHF

v_gene: TRBV9
len: 14
abundance: .
d_gene: .
j_gene: TRBJ2-5
CDR3nt: TGTGCCAGCAGCGCCGGGGGCAGGGAAGAGACCCAGTACTTC
CDR3aa: CASSAGGREETQYF

v_gene: TRBV24-1
len: 15
abundance: .
d_gene: .
j_gene: TRBJ2-5
CDR3nt: TGTGCCACCAGCACTTCACAGGGTATGCAAGAGACCCAGTACTTC
CDR3aa: CATSTSQGMQETQYF

v_gene: TRBV18
len: 15
abundance: .
d_gene: .
j_gene: TRBJ1-1
CDR3nt: TGTGCCAGCTCACCGCCCGGGGTTCAGAACACTGAAGCTTTCTTT
CDR3aa: CASSPPGVQNTEAFF

v_gene: TRBV14
len: 17
abundance: .
d_gene: TRBD1
j_gene: TRBJ1-1
CDR3nt: TGTGCCAGCAGCTCAGCGGGACAGGAGACACAGAACACTGAAGCTTTCTTT
CDR3aa: CASSSAGQETQNTEAFF

v_gene: TRBV14
len: 12
abundance: .
d_gene: .
j_gene: TRBJ2-2
CDR3nt: TGTGCCAGCAGCCACCGAATCGGGGAGCTGTTTTTT
CDR3aa: CASSHRIGELFF

v_gene: TRBV19
len: 13
abundance: .
d_gene: .
j_gene: TRBJ1-1
CDR3nt: TGTGCCAGTAGTATCCAGGTCACCACTGAAGCTTTCTTT
CDR3aa: CASSIQVTTEAFF

v_gene: TRBV7-9
len: 14
abundance: .
d_gene: .
j_gene: TRBJ1-4
CDR3nt: TGTGCCAGCAGCCGCGGGTATGGGTCAGAAAAACTGTTTTTT
CDR3aa: CASSRGYGSEKLFF

v_gene: TRBV3-1/TRBV3-2
len: 15
abundance: .
d_gene: .
j_gene: TRBJ2-5
CDR3nt: TGTGCCAGCAGCCAAGGCTCAGGCGCCCAAGAGACCCAGTACTTC
CDR3aa: CASSQGSGAQETQYF

v_gene: TRBV9
len: 12
abundance: .
d_gene: .
j_gene: TRBJ1-2
CDR3nt: TGTGCCAGCAGCGTTAGGGAGGATGGCTACACCTTC
CDR3aa: CASSVREDGYTF

v_gene: TRBV30
len: 11
abundance: .
d_gene: .
j_gene: TRBJ2-7
CDR3nt: TGTGCCTGGAGGGAATCCTACGAGCAGTACTTC
CDR3aa: CAWRESYEQYF

v_gene: TRBV5-1
len: 14
abundance: .
d_gene: TRBD1
j_gene: TRBJ1-1
CDR3nt: TGCGCCAGCAGCCGGCAAGGGGGCCACACTGAAGCTTTCTTT
CDR3aa: CASSRQGGHTEAFF

v_gene: TRBV6-6
len: 16
abundance: .
d_gene: TRBD2
j_gene: TRBJ2-1
CDR3nt: TGTGCCAGCCGCAGACTAGCGGGGGGAAGGGGGAATGAGCAGTTCTTC
CDR3aa: CASRRLAGGRGNEQFF

v_gene: TRBV19
len: 14
abundance: .
d_gene: .
j_gene: TRBJ1-5
CDR3nt: TGTGCCAGTCGGGGGGCTGACAGCAATCAGCCCCAGCATTTT
CDR3aa: CASRGADSNQPQHF

v_gene: TRBV27
len: 12
abundance: once
d_gene: .
j_gene: TRBJ2-1
CDR3nt: TGTGCCAGCAGCGCCCGGGGCGATGAGCAGTTCTTC
CDR3aa: CASSARGDEQFF

v_gene: TRBV30
len: 16
abundance: once
d_gene: TRBD2
j_gene: TRBJ2-3
CDR3nt: TGTGCCTGGAGTACGGGGACTAGCGGGGGAACAGATACGCAGTATTTT
CDR3aa: CAWSTGTSGGTDTQYF

v_gene: TRBV3-1/TRBV3-2
len: 15
abundance: .
d_gene: .
j_gene: TRBJ2-5
CDR3nt: TGTGCCAGCAGCCACCAGGACAGCCTTTGGGAGACCCAGTACTTC
CDR3aa: CASSHQDSLWETQYF

v_gene: TRBV6-2/TRBV6-3
len: 12
abundance: .
d_gene: .
j_gene: TRBJ1-5
CDR3nt: TGTGCCAGCAGTGACCCGAATCAGCCCCAGCATTTT
CDR3aa: CASSDPNQPQHF

v_gene: TRBV30
len: 15
abundance: .
d_gene: .
j_gene: TRBJ1-4
CDR3nt: TGTGCCTGGAGTGCTCCAAGAAAAACTAATGAAAAACTGTTTTTT
CDR3aa: CAWSAPRKTNEKLFF

v_gene: TRBV3-1/TRBV3-2
len: 14
abundance: .
d_gene: .
j_gene: TRBJ2-7
CDR3nt: TGTGCCAGCAGCCCAAGCGCCTGGGACTACGAGCAGTACTTC
CDR3aa: CASSPSAWDYEQYF

v_gene: TRBV27
len: 13
abundance: .
d_gene: .
j_gene: TRBJ1-6
CDR3nt: TGTGCCAGCAGTTCGGCAACAGGAAGTAGATTGGACTTT
CDR3aa: CASSSATGSRLDF

v_gene: TRBV6-5
len: 16
abundance: .
d_gene: .
j_gene: TRBJ1-3
CDR3nt: TGTGCCAGCAGTTACTCTGGGCCCTACTCTGGAAACACCATATATTTT
CDR3aa: CASSYSGPYSGNTIYF

v_gene: TRBV10-3
len: 13
abundance: once
d_gene: .
j_gene: TRBJ1-5
CDR3nt: TGTGCCATCAGCATCAATAGCAATCAGCCCCAGCATTTT
CDR3aa: CAISINSNQPQHF

v_gene: TRBV27
len: 16
abundance: .
d_gene: .
j_gene: TRBJ2-1
CDR3nt: TGTGCCAGCAGTCTAAAAGGGGGGTTGACCTACAATGAGCAGTTCTTC
CDR3aa: CASSLKGGLTYNEQFF

v_gene: TRBV5-1
len: 15
abundance: .
d_gene: .
j_gene: TRBJ2-7
CDR3nt: TGCGCCAGCAGCACCCTAGGTTCAGGAACCTACGAGCAGTACTTC
CDR3aa: CASSTLGSGTYEQYF

v_gene: TRBV6-1
len: 15
abundance: .
d_gene: .
j_gene: TRBJ2-4
CDR3nt: TGTGCCAGCAGTGAAGCGTGGGTAGCCAAAAACATTCAGTACTTC
CDR3aa: CASSEAWVAKNIQYF

v_gene: TRBV6-2/TRBV6-3
len: 15
abundance: .
d_gene: .
j_gene: TRBJ2-7
CDR3nt: TGTGCCAGCAGTTACCCCGACGGGAGCTCCTACGAGCAGTACTTC
CDR3aa: CASSYPDGSSYEQYF